This T cell receptor beta chain was sequenced for a study of blood T cell repertoires in COVID-19. Study in general: COVID-19 samples from acute and convalescent phases originated in the United States, Italy and Spain. From T cells, B-cell-depleted T cells, or PBMCs came the material, which was cDNA or gDNA.

The germline V gene encodes CDR1 LGHDT and CDR2 YNNKEL (reference sequence). The CDR3 is 14 residues long. V was pared by 6 bases and J by 2 bases, with 11 bases between. As originally analysed: Nucleated cell number was recorded as an estimate derived from reference gene primer amplification. Method: immunoSEQ multiplex PCR; TCRdb's copy keeps in-frame clones and lacks some. V, J and clone size are those of that table, while D and trimming were read from the DNA. The table has over 150,000 clones, about 86% seen once. The rearrangement joins TRBV3-1 (or the pseudogene TRBV3-2) to TRBJ1-3; tentative D call: TRBD1 (5 bases). The sample was peripheral blood. This receptor was identified in a man in his fifties or sixties with active or convalescent COVID-19. In DNA, the CDR3 is TGTGCCAGCAGACACGGGACTGCTGGAAACACCATATATTTT. Encoded protein: CASRHGTAGNTIYF.